This T cell receptor beta chain was found in a study of shared T cell receptors in the human thymus. The CDR3 is 17 residues long. V trimming: 6 bases; J trimming: 0 bases; junction bases outside the gene matches: 9. From germline, CDR1 is LNHDA and CDR2 SQIVND (reference sequence). Repertoires were generated with immunoSEQ multiplex PCR, while TCRdb's copy carries only in-frame clones and drops some. The sample consists of about 380,000 clones, around 93% of them appearing once. This sequence joins TRBV19 and TRBJ1-5; TRBD1 agrees at 9 bases. Sequenced material: thymocytes. The sequence derives from a human donor. The CDR3 DNA reads as TGTGCCAGTAGACAGGGGGCCCCGGGGTATAGCAATCAGCCCCAGCATTTT. Translated: CASRQGAPGYSNQPQHF.